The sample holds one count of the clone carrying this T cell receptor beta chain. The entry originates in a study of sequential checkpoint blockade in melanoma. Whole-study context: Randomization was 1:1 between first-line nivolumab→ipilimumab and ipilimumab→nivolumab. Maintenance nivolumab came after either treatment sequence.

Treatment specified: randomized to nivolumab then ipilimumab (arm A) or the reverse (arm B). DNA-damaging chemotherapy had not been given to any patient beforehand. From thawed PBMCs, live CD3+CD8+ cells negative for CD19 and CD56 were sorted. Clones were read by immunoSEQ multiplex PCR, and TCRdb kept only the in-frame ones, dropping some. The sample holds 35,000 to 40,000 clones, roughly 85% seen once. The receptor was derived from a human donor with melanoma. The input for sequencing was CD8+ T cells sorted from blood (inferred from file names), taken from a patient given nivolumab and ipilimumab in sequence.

The CDR3 protein is CASSQEGLGLAGVEQFF. For the CDR3, the DNA is TGCGCCAGCAGCCAAGAAGGTTTGGGACTAGCGGGAGTTGAGCAGTTCTTC. The V and J genes are TRBV4-1 and TRBJ2-1; the match to TRBD2 covers 14 bases. This CDR3 is built from 17 residues. J lost 9 bases, V lost 0 bases, and 7 bases had no gene match. The germline CDR1 and CDR2 sequences are MGHRA and YSYEKL.